The sequence of this T cell receptor (beta chain) was determined in a study of tumor and adjacent non-tumor tissue in lung cancer. As for the study in general: Stage I to III disease affected about ten men and about five women aged about 31 to 85.

Three rounds of nested PCR, following a modified ARM-PCR protocol, produced the TCRbeta library. Each CDR3 protein is one row after TCRdb ran MiXCR on the multiplex PCR reads. The sample yields under 150,000 distinct CDR3 sequences, roughly 66% seen once. Concerning this clonotype: Its antigen is unidentified.

The template was RNA from unsorted bulk tissue. Study-wide results and caveats: Compared with tumor, normal lung showed significantly lower TCR diversity.

Sequencing used lung tumor tissue. This receptor was identified in a man in his sixties with small cell lung cancer.

The CDR3 bases are TGTGCCAGCAGCTTAGATACAAGAGCCTACGATCAGTACGTC. Translating gives CASSLDTRAYDQYV. The chain combines TRBV11-2 with TRBJ2-7; D ambiguous. CDR1 is SGHAT, CDR2 FQNNGV, per germline. The length of the CDR3 is 14 residues.